The 6 T cell receptor beta chains given below trace back to one sample, sequenced in a study of blood T cell repertoires in COVID-19. Sequencing was performed with immunoSEQ multiplex PCR; in TCRdb, only in-frame clones are kept and a portion is missing. Among about 130,000 clones listed, around four fifths were seen once. Sequencing was done on a sample of peripheral blood. These receptors originate from a human donor in a cohort sampled during active COVID-19.

The genes are TRBV9 and TRBJ1-1; D possibly corresponds to TRBD1 (5 bases). The CDR3 is made up of 13 amino acids. Germline CDR1 and CDR2: SGDLS and YYNGEE. Deletions cut 5 bases from V and 11 bases from J, with 19 bases between. Here the CDR3 DNA reads TGTGCCAGCAGTGACAGCCCTGGGGCCGGGGCTTTCTTT. Encoded protein: CASSDSPGAGAFF.

The chain carries TRBV7-2 and TRBJ1-2, with 8 nucleotides matching TRBD1. The V segment lost 5 bases and the J segment 6 bases; nucleotides outside the gene matches: 17. Per germline, CDR1 SGHTA and CDR2 FQGNSA. This CDR3 has 17 amino acids. CDR3 amino acids: CASSLSPGQGVADGYTF. The CDR3, as DNA: TGTGCCAGCAGCCTTAGTCCCGGACAGGGTGTAGCGGATGGCTACACCTTC.

The gene calls are TRBV6-1 and TRBJ2-5; 8 bases fit TRBD2. The V segment lost 1 base and the J segment 9 bases; nucleotides outside the gene matches: 10. The length of the CDR3 is 15 residues. Germline lookup yields CDR1 MNHNS and CDR2 SASEGT. This CDR3 is CASSEGGGIVEAQYF. CDR3 DNA sequence: TGTGCCAGCAGTGAAGGCGGGGGGATTGTTGAGGCCCAGTACTTC.

The chain couples TRBV25-1 to TRBJ1-2; D might be TRBD1 (6 bases). The V end lost 6 bases, the J end lost 7 bases, and 15 bases lay between the germline ends. The V gene's germline CDR1 is MGHDK and CDR2 SYGVNS. The CDR3 spans 13 residues. The CDR3: CASSSRGGSGYTF. The CDR3 region has the DNA TGTGCCAGCAGCAGCAGGGGTGGCTCTGGCTACACCTTC.

The chain couples TRBV7-3 to TRBJ2-3; 7 nucleotides align to TRBD1. The V gene's germline CDR1 is SGHTA and CDR2 FQGTGA. The CDR3 loop spans 19 amino acids. V was pared by 5 bases and J by 7 bases, with 24 bases of the junction left unmatched. In DNA, the CDR3 is TGTGCCAGCAGCCCAACCCCCCTCTCCTACAGGGGCGGGTTGAATACGCAGTATTTT. It yields the protein CASSPTPLSYRGGLNTQYF.

The CDR3 loop reads CASSSSSGGVNNEQFF. The CDR3 DNA is TGTGCCAGCAGCTCCTCTAGCGGGGGGGTGAACAATGAGCAGTTCTTC. The genes are TRBV7-8 and TRBJ2-1; 12 bases align to TRBD2. The CDR3 is made up of 16 amino acids. Germline trimming cut 4 bases from V and 5 bases from J; bases unmatched to any gene: 6. CDR1 SGHVS and CDR2 FQNEAQ come from the germline V gene.